Presented here are 17 T cell receptor beta chains from one specimen sequenced in a study of shared clonotypes between healthy human individuals. Assay: immunoSEQ multiplex PCR; the TCRdb copy retains only in-frame clones and omits some. The sample lists some 2,500,000 clones; 85% to 95% were seen once. Sequencing was carried out using naive CD4+ T cells from PBMCs. The subset here: CD45RA+ positively selected. The source of these receptors is a man aged 18 to 29 in good health. Some clones in this sample may be carry-over from other donors' samples.

The CDR3 is CASSEATSGGYNEQFF. As DNA, the CDR3 is TGTGCCAGCAGTGAAGCGACTAGCGGGGGCTACAATGAGCAGTTCTTC. The chain carries TRBV2 and TRBJ2-1, with 12 bases that match TRBD2. V shed 0 bases, J shed 3 bases, and the junction held 0 bases outside the gene matches. This CDR3 spans 16 amino acids. The germline gives CDR1 SNHLY, CDR2 FYNNEI.

The chain links TRBV28 to TRBJ2-7; the D call may be TRBD1 or TRBD2 (5 bases each). Germline CDR1 MDHEN, CDR2 SYDVKM. The germline V and J ends were trimmed by 6 bases and 2 bases, with 17 bases remaining between them. The CDR3 runs to 15 residues. As DNA, the CDR3 is TGTGCCAGCAGGCCATCCGGGACGGTAACCTACGAGCAGTACTTC. Translating it yields CASRPSGTVTYEQYF.

This rearrangement joins TRBV19 to TRBJ2-1; D not resolved. The CDR3 contains 18 residues. Germline-derived CDR1 and CDR2 are LNHDA and SQIVND (reference sequence). The ends were cut back, 4 bases at V and 3 bases at J, with 22 bases in the middle. The CDR3 reads CASSSLRSYAASYNEQFF. CDR3 bases: TGTGCCAGTAGTAGTTTGCGGTCGTACGCGGCCAGCTACAATGAGCAGTTCTTC. Full variable domain (remainder filled in from reference TRBV19 and TRBJ2-1): DGGITQSPKYLFRKEGQNVTLSCEQNLNHDAMYWYRQDPGQGLRLIYYSQIVNDFQKGDIAEGYSVSREKKESFPLTVTSAQKNPTAFYLCASSSLRSYAASYNEQFFGPGTRLTVL.

The rearrangement uses TRBV28 and TRBJ2-5; D possibly uses TRBD1 or TRBD2 (5 bases each). Germline CDR1 is MDHEN and CDR2 is SYDVKM. Trimming shortened V by 5 bases and J by 0 bases, and 13 bases separated the two germline ends. The CDR3 length is 15 residues. CDR3 region: CASSRRRDHQETQYF. The CDR3 coding sequence is TGTGCCAGCAGTCGTCGACGGGACCACCAAGAGACCCAGTACTTC.

As to this clone: An end of the junction does not agree with germline; a read error may underlie this. The V gene is TRBV5-1, the J gene TRBJ1-4; 7 bases fit TRBD1. Germline loops: CDR1 SGHRS, CDR2 YFSETQ. The length of the CDR3 is 15 residues. The CDR3 protein is CVSRRGTGDNEKLFF. In nucleotides, the CDR3 is TGCGTCAGCAGGAGGGGAACAGGGGATAATGAAAAACTGTTTTTT.

Notes on this clone: Other DNA variants within this sample encode the same CDR3. The chain is built from TRBV27 and TRBJ1-1; D may be TRBD1 (5 bases). Trimming stripped 6 bases from V and 1 base from J, with 12 bases between. Germline V gene lookup returns CDR1 MNHEY and CDR2 SMNVEV (reference sequence). The CDR3 is made up of 14 amino acids. CDR3 in DNA: TGTGCCAGCAGCCACCGGGGGGGGAACACTGAAGCTTTCTTT. Translating it yields CASSHRGGNTEAFF.

This clone was seen only a few times. As DNA, the CDR3 is TGTGCCAGCAGTTCCCCTCATAGCAATCAGCCCCAGCATTTT. Protein sequence: CASSSPHSNQPQHF. This chain uses TRBV6-5 with TRBJ1-5; D is unresolved. CDR1 and CDR2 (germline): MNHEY, SVGAGI. There are 14 residues in the CDR3. V was shortened by 4 bases and J by 0 bases, with 7 bases between the two germline ends.

In regard to this clone: Other DNA sequences in this specimen translate into the identical CDR3. The chain is built from TRBV18 and TRBJ2-5; 12 bases are a match to TRBD1. Germline V gene sequence: CDR1 KGHSH, CDR2 LQKENI. V was clipped by 3 bases and J by 5 bases; unmatched bases: 4. The CDR3 is made up of 15 amino acids. In DNA, the CDR3 is TGTGCCAGCTCACCTGGGACAGGGGGCAGTGAGACCCAGTACTTC. Its protein is CASSPGTGGSETQYF. Variable domain in full (rest from reference TRBV18 and TRBJ2-5): NAGVMQNPRHLVRRRGQEARLRCSPMKGHSHVYWYRQLPEEGLKFMVYLQKENIIDESGMPKERFSAEFPKEGPSILRIQQVVRGDSAAYFCASSPGTGGSETQYFGPGTRLLVL.

The CDR3 loop reads CASSRTGIYNYGYTF. CDR3 nucleotides: TGTGCCAGCAGTCGGACAGGGATTTATAACTATGGCTACACCTTC. The chain is built from TRBV28 and TRBJ1-2, with 8 bases identical to TRBD1. The length of the CDR3 is 15 residues. CDR1 and CDR2 (germline): MDHEN, SYDVKM. V lost 5 bases to trimming and J lost 1 base; unmatched junction nucleotides: 6.

The chain couples TRBV11-3 to TRBJ2-5; no definite D call. The CDR3 has 14 residues. V lost 5 bases, J lost 2 bases, and 12 bases lay in between. Germline CDR1 SGHNT, CDR2 YENEEA. Written as DNA, the CDR3 is TGTGCCAGCAGCCCACGGTTGAAGCAAGAGACCCAGTACTTC. Its protein product is CASSPRLKQETQYF.

The chain is built from TRBV28 and TRBJ2-6, with D possibly called TRBD1 or TRBD2 (5 bases each). Germline V gene data show CDR1 as MDHEN and CDR2 as SYDVKM. V lost 7 bases to trimming and J lost 2 bases, with 15 bases between them. The CDR3 extends over 16 amino acids. The CDR3 region is CASIGRELPGANVLTF. CDR3 nucleotide sequence: TGTGCCAGCATAGGCAGGGAGCTCCCTGGGGCCAACGTCCTGACTTTC.

Of note for this clone: The same CDR3 can be traced to other DNA sequences in this sample. V usage is TRBV11-2 and J usage is TRBJ2-7; D call uncertain. The CDR3 runs to 13 residues. Germline V gene lookup returns CDR1 SGHAT and CDR2 FQNNGV. Trimming removed 4 bases from V and 4 bases from J, with 11 bases in between. CDR3 DNA: TGTGCCAGCAGCTCCGGCCTCGCTTACGAGCAGTACTTC. Protein sequence: CASSSGLAYEQYF.

V gene TRBV28 combines with J gene TRBJ1-2; D unclear. The germline CDR1 and CDR2 sequences are MDHEN and SYDVKM. The V end was cut by 11 bases, the J end by 0 bases, with 4 bases between. This CDR3 has 10 residues. The CDR3 sequence: CAAANYGYTF. Here the CDR3 DNA reads TGTGCCGCGGCTAACTATGGCTACACCTTC.

This clone is a singleton in its sample. The chain links TRBV29-1 to TRBJ2-7, with D perhaps matching TRBD2 (5 bases). The CDR3 runs 14 residues. Germline loops: CDR1 SQVTM, CDR2 ANQGSEA. Trimming left V 6 bases short and J 2 bases short, with 17 bases between. The CDR3 sequence: CSVRPSSGPYEQYF. DNA of the CDR3: TGCAGCGTCCGACCGAGCAGCGGACCCTACGAGCAGTACTTC.

This CDR3 is CASSYRTSGRAEQFF. The CDR3 DNA sequence: TGTGCCAGCAGTTACCGGACTAGCGGGAGGGCCGAACAGTTCTTC. The chain uses TRBV6-5 and TRBJ2-1, with TRBD2 identical over 15 bases. V dropped 2 bases and J dropped 13; count of bases not matched to a gene: 6. The CDR3 has 15 residues. Germline loops: CDR1 MNHEY, CDR2 SVGAGI.

The genes are TRBV5-1 and TRBJ1-2, with 8 bases identical to TRBD1. J gave up 2 bases and V 7 bases, and 7 bases lay outside the gene matches. The germline V gene encodes CDR1 SGHRS and CDR2 YFSETQ. CDR3 length: 14 amino acids. As DNA, the CDR3 is TGCGCCAGCCGGACAGGGTCCGGCAACTATGGCTACACCTTC. Encoded protein: CASRTGSGNYGYTF.

The chain uses TRBV19 and TRBJ2-1; D ambiguous. The germline V and J ends were trimmed by 0 bases and 12 bases, with 9 bases remaining between them. The length of the CDR3 is 12 residues. Looked up from germline, CDR1 is LNHDA and CDR2 is SQIVND (reference sequence). The CDR3 sequence: CASSIDQALQFF. CDR3 bases: TGTGCCAGTAGTATAGATCAAGCTTTGCAGTTCTTC.